This is a list of T cell receptor beta chains from one sample in a study of identical twins. TCRdb fed the 5' RACE reads into MiXCR, producing one record per CDR3 protein. The profile covers about 660,000 distinct CDR3 sequences, with around 8.6% appearing a single time and 0.98% taken by the ten largest. This same sample was also taken into another study, of yellow fever vaccine responses in identical twins.

Sequencing was done on a sample of PBMCs. The receptors originated from a young woman in good health. Both conserved end residues are part of each CDR3. D genes are given only for firm matches. Expanded clones are given a class, and other clones once, few, many or no size at all.

clone size	V gene	D gene	J gene	CDR3 protein	CDR3 DNA
.	TRBV7-8	.	TRBJ2-5	CASSLRLPGKETQYF	TGTGCCAGCAGCTTACGTTTACCAGGGAAAGAGACCCAGTACTTC
many	TRBV3-1	.	TRBJ2-2	CASSHGQNTGELFF	TGTGCCAGCAGCCATGGACAGAACACCGGGGAGCTGTTTTTT
.	TRBV7-2	TRBD2	TRBJ2-7	CASSRTSGGSHEQYF	TGTGCCAGCAGCAGGACTAGCGGGGGGAGCCACGAGCAGTACTTC
.	TRBV15	.	TRBJ2-7	CATSREPAGGYEQYF	TGTGCCACCAGCAGAGAACCAGCGGGTGGATACGAGCAGTACTTC
.	TRBV4-1	TRBD2	TRBJ2-3	CASSQDPPAGGRTDTQYF	TGCGCCAGCAGCCAAGATCCCCCAGCGGGGGGGCGAACAGATACGCAGTATTTT
few	TRBV5-1	.	TRBJ2-7	CASSLETSGGYEQYF	TGCGCCAGCAGCTTGGAGACTTCCGGGGGCTACGAGCAGTACTTC
many	TRBV29-1	TRBD1	TRBJ2-1	CSVTPGQVVSYNEQFF	TGCAGCGTTACACCGGGACAGGTAGTCTCCTACAATGAGCAGTTCTTC
.	TRBV20-1	TRBD2	TRBJ2-1	CSAPSLAGVWDNEQFF	TGCAGTGCGCCCTCACTAGCGGGAGTTTGGGACAATGAGCAGTTCTTC
many	TRBV24-1	TRBD1	TRBJ2-5	CATSDLPGQGQETQYF	TGTGCCACCAGTGATTTGCCGGGACAGGGGCAGGAGACCCAGTACTTC
many	TRBV29-1	.	TRBJ2-1	CSVDVRSSYNEQFF	TGCAGCGTTGATGTCAGGAGCTCCTACAATGAGCAGTTCTTC
few	TRBV9	.	TRBJ2-3	CASSVVPRGGTDTQYF	TGTGCCAGCAGCGTCGTCCCCCGGGGAGGCACAGATACGCAGTATTTT
few	TRBV7-6	.	TRBJ2-7	CASGVGGLYEQYF	TGTGCCAGCGGGGTGGGCGGGCTCTACGAGCAGTACTTC
few	TRBV20-1	TRBD1	TRBJ2-7	CSARQRGPEQYF	TGCAGTGCTAGACAAAGGGGGCCCGAGCAGTACTTC
many	TRBV5-1	.	TRBJ2-3	CASSAKPKQAASTDTQYF	TGCGCCAGCAGCGCGAAGCCGAAACAGGCCGCATCCACAGATACGCAGTATTTT
.	TRBV6-1	.	TRBJ1-6	CASSEAGGGSPLHF	TGTGCCAGCAGTGAAGCGGGGGGGGGTTCACCCCTCCACTTT
few	TRBV20-1	.	TRBJ2-5	CSARDPKGAGETQYF	TGCAGTGCTAGAGATCCGAAGGGGGCGGGGGAGACCCAGTACTTC
.	TRBV6-2/TRBV6-3	TRBD1	TRBJ2-7	CASSNLPGQGAYEQYF	TGTGCCAGCAGTAACCTACCGGGACAGGGGGCTTACGAGCAGTACTTC
.	TRBV27	.	TRBJ2-3	CASSRAGGPQYF	TGTGCCAGCAGTCGGGCCGGGGGGCCGCAGTATTTT
many	TRBV4-1	TRBD2	TRBJ2-5	CASSQDGIAGVQETQYF	TGCGCCAGCAGCCAAGACGGAATAGCGGGGGTACAAGAGACCCAGTACTTC
once	TRBV7-9	TRBD2	TRBJ2-1	CASTGGGSNNEQFF	TGTGCCAGCACCGGGGGGGGGAGCAACAATGAGCAGTTCTTC
many	TRBV5-1	.	TRBJ2-7	CASSSTGAYGPYEQYF	TGCGCCAGCAGTTCTACCGGGGCGTACGGACCTTACGAGCAGTACTTC
few	TRBV7-2	.	TRBJ2-4	CASSLPRQVGFGNIQYF	TGTGCCAGCAGCTTACCCCGACAGGTGGGGTTCGGAAACATTCAGTACTTC
few	TRBV20-1	.	TRBJ2-3	CSARPLMRTDTQYF	TGCAGTGCTAGACCTCTCATGCGCACAGATACGCAGTATTTT
.	TRBV6-2/TRBV6-3	.	TRBJ2-1	CASSYPQANSYNEQFF	TGTGCCAGCAGTTATCCCCAAGCAAACTCCTACAATGAGCAGTTCTTC
many	TRBV6-5	.	TRBJ2-4	CAAGNNGIQYF	TGTGCCGCCGGTAACAACGGGATTCAGTACTTC
.	TRBV9	.	TRBJ1-1	CASSLGLGGTEAFF	TGTGCCAGCAGCTTAGGCCTAGGGGGCACTGAAGCTTTCTTT
many	TRBV7-9	.	TRBJ2-1	CASSLYVEAEQFF	TGTGCCAGCAGCTTATATGTCGAAGCTGAGCAGTTCTTC
.	TRBV6-5	.	TRBJ2-2	CASSYLAGQNTGELFF	TGTGCCAGCAGTTACCTCGCGGGACAAAACACCGGGGAGCTGTTTTTT
many	TRBV7-2	.	TRBJ2-5	CASSLDRETQYF	TGTGCCAGCAGCTTAGACCGAGAGACCCAGTACTTC
once	TRBV19	.	TRBJ2-7	CASSIPAGPYEQYF	TGTGCCAGTAGTATTCCCGCAGGGCCCTACGAGCAGTACTTC
many	TRBV4-2	TRBD2	TRBJ2-5	CASSQGASGGVQETQYF	TGTGCCAGCAGCCAAGGGGCTAGCGGGGGAGTACAAGAGACCCAGTACTTC
.	TRBV12-3/TRBV12-4	TRBD2	TRBJ2-5	CASSFRQRGAEETQYF	TGTGCCAGCAGTTTTAGGCAGCGGGGGGCCGAGGAGACCCAGTACTTC
.	TRBV6-5	TRBD1	TRBJ2-4	CASSWDRQNIQYF	TGTGCCAGCAGTTGGGACAGACAAAACATTCAGTACTTC
few	TRBV6-2/TRBV6-3	.	TRBJ2-7	CASSYSKGHGSSEQYF	TGTGCCAGCAGTTACTCGAAGGGTCATGGTTCGTCCGAGCAGTACTTC
few	TRBV2	TRBD1	TRBJ2-6	CASSSPKDRDKSGANVLTF	TGTGCCAGCAGTTCCCCTAAGGACAGGGATAAATCTGGGGCCAACGTCCTGACTTTC
few	TRBV20-1	TRBD2	TRBJ2-7	CSARLAGHYEQYF	TGCAGTGCTAGACTAGCGGGGCACTACGAGCAGTACTTC
few	TRBV12-3/TRBV12-4	.	TRBJ1-2	CASSLSVDYGYTF	TGTGCCAGCAGTTTATCTGTAGACTATGGCTACACCTTC
many	TRBV24-1	TRBD1	TRBJ2-3	CATGQGSSDTQYF	TGTGCCACCGGACAGGGATCTTCAGATACGCAGTATTTT
few	TRBV20-1	TRBD2	TRBJ2-1	CSARKEGSGASGEQFF	TGCAGTGCTAGGAAGGAAGGTAGCGGGGCCTCGGGGGAGCAGTTCTTC
.	TRBV6-1	TRBD2	TRBJ2-1	CASSPGRGSGGNEQFF	TGTGCCAGCAGCCCGGGGAGGGGTAGCGGGGGTAATGAGCAGTTCTTC
many	TRBV20-1	.	TRBJ2-7	CSARASSIEQYF	TGCAGTGCTAGAGCCTCTAGCATCGAGCAGTACTTC
many	TRBV9	TRBD1	TRBJ1-1	CASSPRTGGGTEAFF	TGTGCCAGCAGCCCTCGGACAGGGGGGGGGACTGAAGCTTTCTTT
many	TRBV4-2	.	TRBJ2-3	CASSQTVPDTQYF	TGTGCCAGCAGCCAAACCGTCCCAGATACGCAGTATTTT
.	TRBV12-3/TRBV12-4	.	TRBJ2-3	CASSLGPWRADTQYF	TGTGCCAGCAGTTTAGGCCCCTGGCGGGCAGATACGCAGTATTTT
.	TRBV11-2	.	TRBJ2-7	CASSLIFYEQYF	TGTGCCAGCAGCTTAATCTTCTACGAGCAGTACTTC
few	TRBV5-1	.	TRBJ2-3	CASSLEVGLDTQYF	TGCGCCAGCAGCTTGGAGGTGGGACTAGATACGCAGTATTTT
few	TRBV20-1	TRBD1	TRBJ2-7	CSARDPTEGAVYEQYF	TGCAGTGCTAGAGATCCAACTGAGGGGGCGGTCTACGAGCAGTACTTC
.	TRBV7-9	.	TRBJ2-5	CASTPGEETQYF	TGTGCCAGCACCCCGGGGGAAGAGACCCAGTACTTC
.	TRBV5-1	TRBD1	TRBJ2-1	CASSLSSPDRGFHEQFF	TGCGCCAGCAGCTTGTCCTCCCCGGACAGGGGGTTCCATGAGCAGTTCTTC
.	TRBV28	.	TRBJ1-5	CASSLGGLEQPQHF	TGTGCCAGCAGTTTGGGGGGACTCGAGCAGCCCCAGCATTTT
.	TRBV5-6	TRBD1	TRBJ2-7	CASRQGQGSYEQYF	TGTGCCAGCAGACAGGGACAGGGCTCTTACGAGCAGTACTTC
many	TRBV7-8	TRBD2	TRBJ2-1	CASSSVAGGFYNEQFF	TGTGCCAGCAGCTCAGTAGCGGGAGGCTTCTACAATGAGCAGTTCTTC
.	TRBV29-1	.	TRBJ2-5	CSVESLRKETQYF	TGCAGCGTTGAGTCCCTAAGAAAAGAGACCCAGTACTTC
.	TRBV7-9	TRBD2	TRBJ2-2	CASSGGDFNTGELFF	TGTGCCAGCAGCGGGGGGGACTTCAACACCGGGGAGCTGTTTTTT
few	TRBV5-1	TRBD1	TRBJ1-2	CASSLSPGQGDYGYTF	TGCGCCAGCAGCTTGAGCCCGGGACAGGGGGACTATGGCTACACCTTC
many	TRBV7-2	.	TRBJ2-2	CASSLVLPGELFF	TGTGCCAGCAGCTTAGTTTTGCCCGGGGAGCTGTTTTTT